There are many counts of the clone carrying this T cell receptor (beta chain). Its antigen remains unknown. The sample is drawn from a study of neurological immune-mediated disorders. With 5 bases removed from V and 4 bases from J, the gap between germline ends came to 14 bases. Germline V CDR1 and CDR2: SGHAT, FQNNGV. The length of the CDR3 is 14 residues. The team produced cDNA through 5'RACE using 10-nucleotide random UMIs. TCRdb reanalysed the 5' RACE reads using MiXCR and keeps one entry per CDR3 protein. The profile shows 70,000 to 95,000 distinct CDR3 sequences, about 15% of them singletons. Regarding the study as a whole: The expanded clones of different subjects shared no CDR3 amino acid sequences (suggesting private repertoires in all groups). The greatest TCR clonal expansion occurred in HTLV-1-associated myelopathy and the least in multiple sclerosis, which fell below healthy controls.

Healthy controls consisted of blood bank volunteers in Maryland, USA. The J gene is TRBJ2-5, the V gene TRBV11-2, with a possible D match to TRBD1 (6 bases). Specimen: PBMCs. This TCR derives from a woman in her 40s in good health. The CDR3 loop reads CASSTPIGGETQYF. CDR3 in DNA: TGTGCCAGCAGCACGCCAATAGGGGGAGAGACCCAGTACTTC.